This section outlines one T cell receptor beta chain sequence together with its context. Its specificity is unknown. The time point: sample taken at primary tumor resection. This record belongs to a study of spatial heterogeneity in lung cancer. Study details: The average appearance count of each unique TCR and UMI combination in raw reads was more than ten.

Study-wide results and limits: Counts that tracked tumor mutation counts were those of expanded intratumoral alpha and beta TCRs.

TCRdb re-called the 5' RACE reads through MiXCR, storing one row per CDR3 protein. The sample has 9,500 to 11,000 distinct CDR3 sequences, roughly 12% seen once; the top ten hold under 12%. The CDR3 is made up of 16 amino acids. V was shortened by 6 bases and J by 0 bases, with 15 bases between the two germline ends. Germline lookup yields CDR1 MDHEN and CDR2 SYDVKM. This receptor was identified in a male donor with early-stage non-small cell lung cancer. Sequences were derived from lung tumor tissue, sampled at surgery. V usage is TRBV28 and J usage is TRBJ2-4; D gene unclear. For the CDR3, the DNA is TGTGCCAGCAGCTCGGTGGGTCCCCTAGCCAAAAACATTCAGTACTTC. It specifies CASSSVGPLAKNIQYF.